One and the same sample provided the 17 T cell receptor beta chains below, sequenced in a study of blood T cell repertoires in COVID-19. Clones were read by immunoSEQ multiplex PCR, and TCRdb kept only the in-frame ones, dropping some. This sample has about 250,000 clones, with 80% to 85% found just once. The source material was peripheral blood. These receptors all stem from a person aged 70 to 85 with COVID-19, enrolled during active disease.

This clone was recorded only once. The rearrangement joins TRBV30 to TRBJ1-6; D uncertain. The CDR3 consists of 15 residues. V was pared by 6 bases and J by 1 base, with 13 bases between. Germline assignment: CDR1 GTSNPN and CDR2 SVGIG (reference sequence). CDR3 amino acids: CACEAGSSYNSPLHF. DNA for the CDR3: TGTGCCTGCGAAGCCGGGAGTTCCTATAATTCACCCCTCCACTTT.

This chain links TRBV5-8 with TRBJ2-1, with 14 nucleotides matching TRBD2. Per the germline V gene, CDR1 is SGHTS and CDR2 is YDEGEE. This CDR3 is built from 17 residues. The ends lost 4 bases at V and 8 bases at J; junction bases unmatched: 11. The CDR3 is CASSRRLAGGRVDEQFF. The CDR3 bases are TGTGCCAGCAGCCGGAGACTAGCGGGGGGGCGTGTTGATGAGCAGTTCTTC.

J is TRBJ2-2 and V is TRBV7-9; weak D call: TRBD1 (6 bases). V lost 7 bases and J 2 bases, leaving 14 bases between the germline ends. The CDR3 extends over 15 amino acids. Looked up from germline, CDR1 is SEHNR and CDR2 is FQNEAQ (reference sequence). CDR3: CASNSGHPNTGELFF. CDR3 nucleotide sequence: TGTGCCAGCAACTCGGGACATCCCAACACCGGGGAGCTGTTTTTT.

This rearrangement joins TRBV28 to TRBJ2-5; maybe TRBD1 (5 bases). The CDR3 totals 14 residues. Trimming pared 3 bases from V and 5 bases from J, leaving 13 bases between. Germline values: CDR1 MDHEN, CDR2 SYDVKM. The CDR3 loop is CASSFIGRVETQYF. Written as DNA, the CDR3 is TGTGCCAGCAGTTTTATAGGCAGGGTTGAGACCCAGTACTTC.

The chain recombines TRBV7-2 with TRBJ2-7; 10 bases agree with TRBD2. Germline CDR1 SGHTA, CDR2 FQGNSA. Losses at the gene ends were 5 bases for V and 1 base for J; bases not matched to a gene: 8. The CDR3 consists of 16 residues. The CDR3 protein is CASSPQLAGGSYEQYF. DNA for the CDR3: TGTGCCAGCAGCCCGCAATTAGCGGGAGGTTCCTACGAGCAGTACTTC.

This clone appeared a few times. The chain carries TRBV9 and TRBJ1-2; D unclear. The CDR3 extends over 13 amino acids. Trimming cost V 1 base and J 1 base, with 5 bases left between them. The germline CDR1 and CDR2 sequences are SGDLS and YYNGEE. The CDR3 loop reads CASSVRVNYGYTF. In DNA, the CDR3 is TGTGCCAGCAGCGTACGGGTTAACTATGGCTACACCTTC.

The chain recombines TRBV10-3 with TRBJ1-4, with 8 bases lining up with TRBD1. Germline lookup yields CDR1 ENHRY and CDR2 SYGVKD. The CDR3 is made up of 14 amino acids. After removal of 6 bases from V and 6 bases from J, the junction contained 6 bases not matched to a gene. The CDR3 bases are TGTGCCATCAGAAGGGACAGGCCCGATGAAAAACTGTTTTTT. This gives the protein CAIRRDRPDEKLFF.

This sequence joins TRBV9 and TRBJ2-1; 9 bases align to TRBD2. The CDR3 is 16 amino acids. Trimming took 4 bases from V and 1 from J; bases not matched to a gene: 6. Germline CDR1 and CDR2: SGDLS and YYNGEE. The CDR3 nucleotides are TGTGCCAGCAGCATTAGCGGGGGCCCTTCCTACAATGAGCAGTTCTTC. Translating it yields CASSISGGPSYNEQFF.

J is TRBJ1-2 and V is TRBV16; TRBD1 might be the D (5 bases). Trimming removed 2 bases at V and 8 bases at J, with 15 bases between. From germline, CDR1 is KGHSY and CDR2 FQNENV. This CDR3 region has 14 residues. In nucleotides, the CDR3 is TGTGCCAGCAGCCAAGATCGCAGGGTCGAGGGCTACACCTTC. This sequence encodes CASSQDRRVEGYTF.

This sequence joins TRBV9 and TRBJ2-1; 7 bases map to TRBD2. V shed 0 bases, J shed 0 bases, and the junction held 6 bases outside the gene matches. The germline V gene has CDR1 SGDLS and CDR2 YYNGEE. CDR3 size: 17 residues. The DNA for the CDR3 is TGTGCCAGCAGCGTAGCTCTGCGGGGGTTCTCCTACAATGAGCAGTTCTTC. Encoded protein: CASSVALRGFSYNEQFF.

V is TRBV5-6 and J is TRBJ1-6; 10 positions agree with TRBD1. V was clipped by 4 bases and J by 7 bases; unmatched bases: 5. CDR1 is SGHDT, CDR2 YYEEEE, per germline. The CDR3 loop spans 15 amino acids. CDR3 residues: CASSPGQGKNSPLHF. CDR3 in DNA: TGTGCCAGCAGCCCGGGACAGGGGAAGAATTCACCCCTCCACTTT.

The CDR3 sequence is CASSYFPGTGYGEQYF. CDR3 nucleotides: TGTGCCAGCAGTTACTTTCCCGGGACAGGGTATGGAGAGCAGTACTTC. The chain combines TRBV6-5 with TRBJ2-7; 9 positions match TRBD1. Germline assignment: CDR1 MNHEY and CDR2 SVGAGI. This CDR3 contains 16 residues. Losses at the gene ends were 1 base for V and 7 bases for J; bases not matched to a gene: 11.

The V gene is TRBV30, the J gene TRBJ2-3; no clear D. In germline, CDR1 is GTSNPN, CDR2 SVGIG (reference sequence). V lost 4 bases, J lost 8 bases, and 13 bases lay in between. The CDR3 covers 12 residues. The chain's CDR3 is CAWKAIGVTQYF. CDR3 coding DNA: TGTGCCTGGAAGGCGATCGGAGTTACGCAGTATTTT.

This clone was seen a few times. The rearrangement links TRBV3-1 (or the pseudogene TRBV3-2) to TRBJ1-2; D call uncertain. The CDR3 is 16 amino acids. Germline assignment: CDR1 LGHDT and CDR2 YNNKEL (reference sequence). V was shortened by 0 bases and J by 5 bases, with 16 bases between the two germline ends. This chain's CDR3 is CASSQDPGFGPYGYTF. CDR3 sequence (DNA): TGTGCCAGCAGCCAAGATCCGGGGTTCGGGCCATATGGCTACACCTTC.

CDR3 loop: CASSPRGLRYQETQYF. In DNA, the CDR3 is TGTGCCAGCTCACCGCGTGGTTTGAGGTACCAAGAGACCCAGTACTTC. The chain carries TRBV18 and TRBJ2-5; D uncertain. The CDR3 is made up of 16 amino acids. Trimming took off 3 bases at V and 0 bases at J, with 14 bases between the two ends. Germline lookup yields CDR1 KGHSH and CDR2 LQKENI.

This chain links TRBV21-1 with TRBJ1-5; the D call TRBD1 from the table was never checked on the DNA. TRBV21-1 is annotated as a pseudogene. The CDR3 length is 19 residues. CDR3 in DNA: TGTGCCAGCAGCACTCACAGGGGACCGGGAGCATGTAGCAATCAGCCCCAGCATTTT. Translating it yields CASSTHRGPGACSNQPQHF.

This chain links TRBV19 with TRBJ2-7; D might be TRBD1 (5 bases). The CDR3 spans 16 residues. The V gene lost 5 bases and the J gene lost 2 bases, with 19 bases spanning the gap. The germline V gene has CDR1 LNHDA and CDR2 SQIVND (reference sequence). The CDR3, as DNA: TGTGCCAGTAGTCGTCGACCTGGACAAGGAACCTACGAGCAGTACTTC. Translation: CASSRRPGQGTYEQYF.